Listed below are T cell receptor beta chains from one sample, sequenced in a study of cytomegalovirus exposure and HLA in healthy donors. TCRdb's copy holds only in-frame clones and misses some; the assay was immunoSEQ multiplex PCR. The sample carries some 180,000 clones, 65% to 85% recorded once. The sample was PBMCs. These TCRs come from a man aged 35 to 55 in good health and CMV-seropositive. Each CDR3 is given with its conserved first and last residue. D genes are given only for firm matches. A clone size is listed for some rows: how often the clone was seen (once, few, many), or a class if it is expanded.

TRBJ2-1 | once | TRBV9 | NA | CASSYGQNSYNEQFF | TGTGCCAGCAGCTATGGACAGAATTCCTACAATGAGCAGTTCTTC
TRBJ2-7 | NA | TRBV6-5 | TRBD2 | CASSFGRTLYEQYF | TGTGCCAGCAGTTTCGGGAGGACTCTCTACGAGCAGTACTTC
TRBJ1-2 | NA | TRBV11-2 | NA | CASRRLQQPLNYGYTF | TGTGCCAGCAGACGACTACAGCAACCCCTGAACTATGGCTACACCTTC
TRBJ2-7 | few | TRBV11-2 | TRBD1 | CASTLGQGREQYF | TGTGCCAGCACCCTGGGACAGGGTCGGGAGCAGTACTTC
TRBJ1-1 | few | TRBV6-6 | TRBD1 | CASREDGTGEGTEAFF | TGTGCCAGCAGGGAGGATGGGACAGGCGAGGGCACTGAAGCTTTCTTT
TRBJ2-7 | NA | TRBV7-9 | NA | CASSLDSGYEQYF | TGTGCCAGCAGCTTGGACAGCGGCTACGAGCAGTACTTC
TRBJ2-7 | NA | TRBV28 | TRBD2 | CASSSSSGGRYEQYF | TGTGCCAGCAGTTCCTCATCGGGAGGTCGCTACGAGCAGTACTTC
TRBJ2-1 | NA | TRBV5-1 | NA | CASRYNSYNEQFF | TGCGCCAGCAGGTACAACTCCTACAATGAGCAGTTCTTC
TRBJ2-1 | NA | TRBV5-1 | TRBD2 | CASDRGSGSLNEQFF | TGCGCCAGCGACCGAGGGAGCGGGAGTTTGAATGAGCAGTTCTTC
TRBJ2-1 | NA | TRBV5-1 | TRBD2 | CASSYYGTSGAYNEQFF | TGCGCCAGCAGCTACTACGGGACTAGCGGCGCCTACAATGAGCAGTTCTTC
TRBJ1-1 | NA | TRBV19 | NA | CASSLRNTEAFF | TGTGCCAGTAGCCTGAGGAACACTGAAGCTTTCTTT
TRBJ2-5 | NA | TRBV19 | NA | CASSMGPGEGMGAQYF | TGTGCCAGTAGTATGGGCCCGGGAGAGGGGATGGGGGCCCAGTACTTC
TRBJ2-1 | NA | TRBV5-1 | NA | CASSSASYNEQFF | TGCGCCAGCAGTAGTGCTTCCTACAATGAGCAGTTCTTC
TRBJ2-7 | NA | TRBV28 | TRBD2 | CASSLVGGVYEQYF | TGTGCCAGCAGTTTAGTGGGAGGGGTCTACGAGCAGTACTTC
TRBJ2-1 | NA | TRBV5-1 | NA | CASSRAGLDDQFF | TGCGCCAGCAGCCGTGCGGGACTCGACGATCAGTTCTTC
TRBJ2-2 | NA | TRBV7-9 | NA | CASSFMGVTGELFF | TGTGCCAGCAGCTTTATGGGAGTCACCGGGGAGCTGTTTTTT
TRBJ2-7 | NA | TRBV6-5 | TRBD1 | CASSYSGDRIYEQYF | TGTGCCAGCAGTTACTCCGGGGACAGGATCTACGAGCAGTACTTC
TRBJ2-1 | NA | TRBV5-6 | TRBD1 | CASNPPGQGTNEQFF | TGTGCCAGCAACCCGCCGGGACAGGGAACCAATGAGCAGTTCTTC
TRBJ2-7 | NA | TRBV5-1 | TRBD2 | CASSNSGGYEQYF | TGCGCCAGCAGCAATAGCGGGGGTTACGAGCAGTACTTC
TRBJ2-3 | once | TRBV29-1 | NA | CSVGGGPATDTQYF | TGCAGCGTTGGCGGCGGGCCGGCCACAGATACGCAGTATTTT
TRBJ1-1 | NA | TRBV11-3 | NA | CASSLGGPRGAEAFF | TGTGCCAGCAGCTTAGGAGGACCCAGGGGCGCTGAAGCTTTCTTT
TRBJ2-7 | NA | TRBV6-1 | TRBD1 | CASSNDRGRDQYF | TGTGCCAGCAGTAACGACAGGGGGCGCGACCAGTACTTC
TRBJ2-1 | NA | TRBV12-5 | NA | CASGYGGARISEQFF | TGTGCTAGTGGTTATGGGGGGGCTCGTATTAGTGAGCAGTTCTTC
TRBJ1-5 | NA | TRBV18 | TRBD1 | CASSFGQGGNQPQHF | TGTGCCAGCTCATTCGGACAGGGAGGCAATCAGCCCCAGCATTTT
TRBJ2-1 | NA | TRBV10-2 | NA | CAALLSSYNEQFF | TGCGCCGCCCTGTTGAGCTCCTACAATGAGCAGTTCTTC
TRBJ1-5 | NA | TRBV11-2 | TRBD1 | CASSSGQGGNQPQHF | TGTGCCAGCAGCTCGGGACAGGGAGGCAATCAGCCCCAGCATTTT
TRBJ2-6 | NA | TRBV5-1 | NA | CASSLDGYSGANGLTF | TGCGCCAGCAGCTTGGACGGGTACTCTGGGGCCAACGGCCTGACTTTC
TRBJ1-5 | NA | TRBV28 | NA | CASSLLLPGPQHF | TGTGCCAGCAGTTTACTCCTACCGGGGCCCCAGCATTTT